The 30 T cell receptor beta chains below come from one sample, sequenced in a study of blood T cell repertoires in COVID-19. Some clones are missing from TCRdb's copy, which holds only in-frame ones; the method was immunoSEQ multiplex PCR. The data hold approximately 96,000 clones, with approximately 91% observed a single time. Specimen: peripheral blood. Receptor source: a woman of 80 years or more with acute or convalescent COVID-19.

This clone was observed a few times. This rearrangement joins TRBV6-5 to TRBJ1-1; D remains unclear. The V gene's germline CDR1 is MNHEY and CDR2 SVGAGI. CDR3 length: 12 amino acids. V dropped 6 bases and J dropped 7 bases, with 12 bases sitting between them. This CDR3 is CASSRLAGEAFF. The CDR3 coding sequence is TGTGCCAGCAGCCGGCTGGCGGGTGAAGCTTTCTTT.

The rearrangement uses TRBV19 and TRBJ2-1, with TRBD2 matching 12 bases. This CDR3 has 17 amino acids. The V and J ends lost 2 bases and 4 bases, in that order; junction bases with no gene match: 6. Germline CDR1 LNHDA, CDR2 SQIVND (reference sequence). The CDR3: CASSIRLAGDLYNEQFF. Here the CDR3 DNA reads TGTGCCAGTAGTATAAGACTAGCGGGAGATCTGTACAATGAGCAGTTCTTC.

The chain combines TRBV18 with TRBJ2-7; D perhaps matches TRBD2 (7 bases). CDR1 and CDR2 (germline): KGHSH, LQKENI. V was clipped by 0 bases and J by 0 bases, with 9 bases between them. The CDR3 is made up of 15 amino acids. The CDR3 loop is CASSPPAGASYEQYF. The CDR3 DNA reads TGTGCCAGCTCACCACCTGCGGGGGCCTCCTACGAGCAGTACTTC.

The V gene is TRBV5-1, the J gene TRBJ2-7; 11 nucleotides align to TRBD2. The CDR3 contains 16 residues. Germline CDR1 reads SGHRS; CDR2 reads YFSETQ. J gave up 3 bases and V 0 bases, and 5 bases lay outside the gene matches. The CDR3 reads CASSLATSGKLYEQYF. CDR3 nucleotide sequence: TGCGCCAGCAGCTTGGCGACTAGCGGGAAACTCTACGAGCAGTACTTC. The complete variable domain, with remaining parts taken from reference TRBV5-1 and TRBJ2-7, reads KAGVTQTPRYLIKTRGQQVTLSCSPISGHRSVSWYQQTPGQGLQFLFEYFSETQRNKGNFPGRFSGRQFSNSRSEMNVSTLELGDSALYLCASSLATSGKLYEQYFGPGTRLTVT.

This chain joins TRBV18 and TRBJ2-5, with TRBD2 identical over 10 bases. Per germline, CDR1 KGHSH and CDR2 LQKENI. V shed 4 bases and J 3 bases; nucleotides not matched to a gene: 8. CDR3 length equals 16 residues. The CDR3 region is CASSRAGGLVEETQYF. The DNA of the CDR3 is TGTGCCAGCTCACGAGCGGGGGGGCTCGTAGAAGAGACCCAGTACTTC.

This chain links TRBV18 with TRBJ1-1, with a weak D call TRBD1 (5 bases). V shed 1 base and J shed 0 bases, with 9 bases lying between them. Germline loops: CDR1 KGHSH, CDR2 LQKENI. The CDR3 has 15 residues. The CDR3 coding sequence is TGTGCCAGCTCACCACTTCAGGGCATGAACACTGAAGCTTTCTTT. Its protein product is CASSPLQGMNTEAFF. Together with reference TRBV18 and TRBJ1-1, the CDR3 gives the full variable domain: NAGVMQNPRHLVRRRGQEARLRCSPMKGHSHVYWYRQLPEEGLKFMVYLQKENIIDESGMPKERFSAEFPKEGPSILRIQQVVRGDSAAYFCASSPLQGMNTEAFFGQGTRLTVV.

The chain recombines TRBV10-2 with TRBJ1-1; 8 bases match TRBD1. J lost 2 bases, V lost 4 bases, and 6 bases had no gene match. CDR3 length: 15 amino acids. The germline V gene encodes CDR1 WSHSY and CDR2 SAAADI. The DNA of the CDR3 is TGCGCCAGCAGTGGATTAACAGGGGGTAACACTGAAGCTTTCTTT. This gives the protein CASSGLTGGNTEAFF.

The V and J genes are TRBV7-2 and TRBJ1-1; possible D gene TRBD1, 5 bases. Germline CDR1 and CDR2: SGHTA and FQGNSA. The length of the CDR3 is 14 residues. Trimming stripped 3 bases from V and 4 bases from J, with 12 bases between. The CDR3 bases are TGTGCCAGCAGCTTTCAGCAGGGAGGCACTGAAGCTTTCTTT. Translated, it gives CASSFQQGGTEAFF.

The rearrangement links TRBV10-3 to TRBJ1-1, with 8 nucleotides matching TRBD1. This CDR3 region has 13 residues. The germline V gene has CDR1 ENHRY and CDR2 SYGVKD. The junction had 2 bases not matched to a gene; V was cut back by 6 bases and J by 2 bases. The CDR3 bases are TGTGCCATCAGAGACAGGGGAAACACTGAAGCTTTCTTT. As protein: CAIRDRGNTEAFF.

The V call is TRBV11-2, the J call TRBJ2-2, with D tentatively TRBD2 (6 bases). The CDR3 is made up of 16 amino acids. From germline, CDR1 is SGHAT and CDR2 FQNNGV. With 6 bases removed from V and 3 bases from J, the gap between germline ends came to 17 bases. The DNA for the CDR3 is TGTGCCAGCAGATTCCTCGCCGGGACTGACACCGGGGAGCTGTTTTTT. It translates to CASRFLAGTDTGELFF.

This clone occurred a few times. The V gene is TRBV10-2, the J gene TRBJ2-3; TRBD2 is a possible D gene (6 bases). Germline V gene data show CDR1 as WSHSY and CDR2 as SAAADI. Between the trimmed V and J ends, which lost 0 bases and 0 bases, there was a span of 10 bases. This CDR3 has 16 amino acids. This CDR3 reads CASSESSGLSTDTQYF. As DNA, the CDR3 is TGCGCCAGCAGTGAGTCTAGCGGCCTCAGCACAGATACGCAGTATTTT.

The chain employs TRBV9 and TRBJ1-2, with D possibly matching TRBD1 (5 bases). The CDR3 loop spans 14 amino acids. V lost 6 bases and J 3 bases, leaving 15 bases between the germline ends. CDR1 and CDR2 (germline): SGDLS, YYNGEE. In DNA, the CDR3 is TGTGCCAGCACCCCCCATGGAGGGGACTATGGCTACACCTTC. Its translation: CASTPHGGDYGYTF.

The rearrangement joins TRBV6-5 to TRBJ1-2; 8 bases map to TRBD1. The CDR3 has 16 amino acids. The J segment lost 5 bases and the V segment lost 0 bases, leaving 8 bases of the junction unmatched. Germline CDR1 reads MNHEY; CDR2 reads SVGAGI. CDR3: CASSYSSGQGRYGYTF. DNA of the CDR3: TGTGCCAGCAGTTACTCGAGTGGACAGGGACGGTATGGCTACACCTTC.

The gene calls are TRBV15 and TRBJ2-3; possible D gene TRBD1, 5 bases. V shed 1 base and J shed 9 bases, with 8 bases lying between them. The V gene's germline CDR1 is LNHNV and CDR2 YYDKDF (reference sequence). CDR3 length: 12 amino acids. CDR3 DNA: TGTGCCACCAGCAGAGTTCAGGGAACGCAGTATTTT. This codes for CATSRVQGTQYF. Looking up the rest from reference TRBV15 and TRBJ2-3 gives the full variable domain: DAMVIQNPRYQVTQFGKPVTLSCSQTLNHNVMYWYQQKSSQAPKLLFHYYDKDFNNEADTPDNFQSRRPNTSFCFLDIRSPGLGDTAMYLCATSRVQGTQYFGPGTRLTVL.

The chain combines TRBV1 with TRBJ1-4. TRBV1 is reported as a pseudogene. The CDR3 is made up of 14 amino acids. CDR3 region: CTSRIAGANEKLFF. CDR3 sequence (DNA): TGCACCAGCAGGATAGCGGGGGCTAATGAAAAACTGTTTTTT.

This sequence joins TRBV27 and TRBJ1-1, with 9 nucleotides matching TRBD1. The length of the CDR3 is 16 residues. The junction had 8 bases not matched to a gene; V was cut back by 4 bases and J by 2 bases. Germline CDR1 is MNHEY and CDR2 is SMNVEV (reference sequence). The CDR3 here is CASSSRQGGVNTEAFF. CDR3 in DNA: TGTGCCAGCAGTTCCCGACAGGGGGGCGTAAACACTGAAGCTTTCTTT.

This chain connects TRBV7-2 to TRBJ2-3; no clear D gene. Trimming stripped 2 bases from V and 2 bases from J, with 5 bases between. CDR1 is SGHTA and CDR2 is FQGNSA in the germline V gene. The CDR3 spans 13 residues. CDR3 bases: TGTGCCAGCAGCTTACCCGTCACAGATACGCAGTATTTT. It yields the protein CASSLPVTDTQYF.

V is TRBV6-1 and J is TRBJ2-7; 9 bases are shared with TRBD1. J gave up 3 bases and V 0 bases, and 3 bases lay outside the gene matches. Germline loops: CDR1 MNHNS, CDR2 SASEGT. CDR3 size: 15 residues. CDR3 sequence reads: CASSEAGQGIYEQYF. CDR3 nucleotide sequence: TGTGCCAGCAGTGAAGCGGGACAGGGTATCTACGAGCAGTACTTC.

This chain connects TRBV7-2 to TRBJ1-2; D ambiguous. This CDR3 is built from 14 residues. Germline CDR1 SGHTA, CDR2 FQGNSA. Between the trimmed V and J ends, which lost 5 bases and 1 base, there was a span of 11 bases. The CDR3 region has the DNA TGTGCCAGCAGCCCCGGCCCGGGTAACTATGGCTACACCTTC. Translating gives CASSPGPGNYGYTF.

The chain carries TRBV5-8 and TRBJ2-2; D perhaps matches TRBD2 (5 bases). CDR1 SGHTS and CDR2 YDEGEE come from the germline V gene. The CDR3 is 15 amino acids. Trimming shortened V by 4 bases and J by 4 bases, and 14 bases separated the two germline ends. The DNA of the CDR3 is TGTGCCAGCAGCCAACTAGTTGGTATCACCGGGGAGCTGTTTTTT. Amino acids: CASSQLVGITGELFF.

The CDR3 coding sequence is TGTGCCAGCAGAGGCCCCAGGGGGAACTATGGCTACACCTTC. This codes for CASRGPRGNYGYTF. The chain links TRBV5-5 to TRBJ1-2, with TRBD1 matching over 7 bases. This CDR3 has 14 residues. Germline trimming cut 5 bases from V and 2 bases from J; bases unmatched to any gene: 6. Germline V gene data show CDR1 as SGHKS and CDR2 as YYEKEE (reference sequence).

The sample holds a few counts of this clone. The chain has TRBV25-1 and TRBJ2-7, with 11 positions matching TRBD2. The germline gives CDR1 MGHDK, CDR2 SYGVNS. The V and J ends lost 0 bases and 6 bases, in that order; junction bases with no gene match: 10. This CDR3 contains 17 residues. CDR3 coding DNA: TGTGCCAGCAGTGAATATTCTAGCGGGAGGCCCTTTTCCGAGCAGTACTTC. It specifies CASSEYSSGRPFSEQYF.

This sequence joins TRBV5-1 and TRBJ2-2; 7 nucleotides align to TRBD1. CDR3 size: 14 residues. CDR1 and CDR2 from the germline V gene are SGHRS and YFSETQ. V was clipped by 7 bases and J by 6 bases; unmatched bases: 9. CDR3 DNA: TGCGCCAGCTTTGAACAGGGGTTGGCCGGGGAGCTGTTTTTT. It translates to CASFEQGLAGELFF. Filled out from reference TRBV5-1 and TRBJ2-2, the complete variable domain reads KAGVTQTPRYLIKTRGQQVTLSCSPISGHRSVSWYQQTPGQGLQFLFEYFSETQRNKGNFPGRFSGRQFSNSRSEMNVSTLELGDSALYLCASFEQGLAGELFFGEGSRLTVL.

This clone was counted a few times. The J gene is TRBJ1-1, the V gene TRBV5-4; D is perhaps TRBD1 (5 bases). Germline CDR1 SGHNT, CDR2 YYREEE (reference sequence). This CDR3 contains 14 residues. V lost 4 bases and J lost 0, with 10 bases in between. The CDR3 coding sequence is TGTGCCAGCAGCGCCCCGACAGTGAACACTGAAGCTTTCTTT. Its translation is CASSAPTVNTEAFF.

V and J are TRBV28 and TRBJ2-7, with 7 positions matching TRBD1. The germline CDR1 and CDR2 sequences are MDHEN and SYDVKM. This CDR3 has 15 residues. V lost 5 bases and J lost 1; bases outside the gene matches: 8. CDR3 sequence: CASSRPGTESYEQYF. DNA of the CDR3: TGTGCCAGCAGTCGTCCCGGGACAGAGTCCTACGAGCAGTACTTC.

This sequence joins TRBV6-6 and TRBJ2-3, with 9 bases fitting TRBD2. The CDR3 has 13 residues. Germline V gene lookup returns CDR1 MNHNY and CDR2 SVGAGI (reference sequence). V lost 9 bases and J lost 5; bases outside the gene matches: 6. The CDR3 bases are TGTGCCAGTAGGCTAGCGGGATTAGATACGCAGTATTTT. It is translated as CASRLAGLDTQYF.

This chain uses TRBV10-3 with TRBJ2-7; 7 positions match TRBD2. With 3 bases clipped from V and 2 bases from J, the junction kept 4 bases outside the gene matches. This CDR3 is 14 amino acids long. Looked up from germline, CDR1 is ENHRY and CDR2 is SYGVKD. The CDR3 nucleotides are TGTGCCATCAGTGATTCTAGCGGAACCTACGAGCAGTACTTC. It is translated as CAISDSSGTYEQYF.

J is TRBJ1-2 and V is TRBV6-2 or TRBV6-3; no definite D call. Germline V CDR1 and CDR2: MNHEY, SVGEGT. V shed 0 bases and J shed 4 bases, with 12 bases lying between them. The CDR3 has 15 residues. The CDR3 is CASSYSNRRSYGYTF. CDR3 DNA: TGTGCCAGCAGTTACTCGAATCGGCGGAGCTATGGCTACACCTTC.

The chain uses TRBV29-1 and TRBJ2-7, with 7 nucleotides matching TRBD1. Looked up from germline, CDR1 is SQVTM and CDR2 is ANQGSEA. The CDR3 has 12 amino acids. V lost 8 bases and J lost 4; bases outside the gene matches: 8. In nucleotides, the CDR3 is TGCAGCTACACGGGACAGCTTTACGAGCAGTACTTC. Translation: CSYTGQLYEQYF.

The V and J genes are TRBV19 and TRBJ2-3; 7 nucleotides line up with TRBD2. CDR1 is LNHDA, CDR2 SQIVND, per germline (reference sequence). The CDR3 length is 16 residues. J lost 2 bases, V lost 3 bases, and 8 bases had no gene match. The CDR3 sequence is CASSILASGHTDTQYF. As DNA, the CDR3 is TGTGCCAGTAGTATCCTGGCTAGCGGACACACAGATACGCAGTATTTT. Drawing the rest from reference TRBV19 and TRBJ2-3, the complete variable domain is DGGITQSPKYLFRKEGQNVTLSCEQNLNHDAMYWYRQDPGQGLRLIYYSQIVNDFQKGDIAEGYSVSREKKESFPLTVTSAQKNPTAFYLCASSILASGHTDTQYFGPGTRLTVL.